The T cell receptor (beta chain) described here comes from a study of blood T cell repertoires in COVID-19. Across the study: In each case, the material was cDNA or gDNA derived from T cells, B-cell-depleted T cells, or PBMCs.

V lost 6 bases and J lost 2, with 14 bases in between. The germline CDR1 and CDR2 sequences are LNHDA and SQIVND (reference sequence). This CDR3 is 14 amino acids long. Original processing methods: Amplifying reference gene primers gave estimates of nucleated cell counts. Produced via immunoSEQ multiplex PCR; TCRdb's table is partial and in-frame only. That table gives V, J and clone size, and the DNA gave D and trimming. The sample shows a few hundred thousand clones, approximately 78% of them seen only once. Clinical history as reported by participants underpinned cohort assignment. Exposed enrollees had met someone with a PCR-confirmed or clinician-diagnosed COVID-19 case at some point within the 2 weeks before study entry.

The TCR was taken from a man aged 35 to 55 who had been exposed to COVID-19. Sequencing used PBMCs or T cells enriched from blood (not recorded which). This rearrangement joins TRBV19 to TRBJ2-7, with D possibly TRBD1 on 6 matching bases. The CDR3 coding sequence is TGTGCCAGTAGGACAGAGGACAGACCCTACGAGCAGTACTTC. Protein sequence: CASRTEDRPYEQYF.